The T cell receptor beta chain under discussion was sequenced for a study of T cell repertoires in cytomegalovirus infection. The CDR3 runs 14 residues. With 7 bases removed from V and 0 bases from J, the gap between germline ends came to 10 bases. CDR1 and CDR2 (germline): MNHEY, SVGEGT. TCRdb processed the reads anew with MiXCR; each CDR3 protein has one entry. The sample holds 630,000 or so distinct CDR3 sequences; roughly a quarter are singletons and the top ten take less than 10%. The TCR sequence derives from a human donor in good health (CMV status not recorded). Some clones in this sample may be carry-over from other donors' samples. The source material was CD8+ T cells from PBMCs. The chain uses TRBV6-2 or TRBV6-3 and TRBJ2-1; D remains ambiguous. The CDR3 DNA is TGTGCCAGCAAGGTTGGCAGCTCCTACAATGAGCAGTTCTTC. It codes for CASKVGSSYNEQFF.